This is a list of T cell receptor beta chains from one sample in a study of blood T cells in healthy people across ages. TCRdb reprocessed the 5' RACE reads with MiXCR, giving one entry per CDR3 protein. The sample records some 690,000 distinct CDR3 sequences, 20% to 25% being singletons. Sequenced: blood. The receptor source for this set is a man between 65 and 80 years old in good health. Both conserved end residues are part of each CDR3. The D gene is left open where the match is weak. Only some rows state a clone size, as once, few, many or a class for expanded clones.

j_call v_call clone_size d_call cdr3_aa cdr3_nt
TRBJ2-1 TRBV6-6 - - CASSYPGPYEQFF TGTGCCAGCAGCTACCCAGGGCCCTATGAGCAGTTCTTC
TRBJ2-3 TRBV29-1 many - CSVVVTTDTQYF TGCAGCGTTGTCGTTACAACAGATACGCAGTATTTT
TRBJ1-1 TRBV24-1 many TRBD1 CATSGTGGKAEAFF TGTGCCACCAGTGGGACAGGGGGCAAGGCTGAAGCTTTCTTT
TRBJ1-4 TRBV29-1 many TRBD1 CSVDTGVGKLFF TGCAGCGTGGATACAGGGGTCGGAAAACTGTTTTTT
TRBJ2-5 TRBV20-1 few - CSATRTPLQETQYF TGCAGTGCCACTAGGACTCCCCTCCAAGAGACCCAGTACTTC
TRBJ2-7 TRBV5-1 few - CASSLSTGGGYEQYF TGCGCCAGCAGCTTGTCGACAGGAGGAGGCTACGAGCAGTACTTC
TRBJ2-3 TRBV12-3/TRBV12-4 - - CASSPVGAETEYF TGTGCCAGCAGCCCAGTGGGAGCAGAAACGGAATATTTT
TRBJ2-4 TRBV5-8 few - CASSLHSSLNIQYF TGTGCCAGCAGCTTGCACAGCAGTTTAAACATTCAGTACTTC
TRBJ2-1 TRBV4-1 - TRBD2 CASSQEPPQTAGIGQFF TGCGCCAGCAGCCAAGAACCACCTCAGACAGCGGGAATAGGGCAGTTCTTC
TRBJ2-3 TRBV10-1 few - CASSDPAGGTDTQYF TGCGCCAGCAGTGACCCCGCAGGGGGCACAGATACGCAGTATTTT
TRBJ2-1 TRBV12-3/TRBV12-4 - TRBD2 CASSLAASGLYNEQFF TGTGCCAGCAGTTTAGCCGCTAGCGGCCTATACAATGAGCAGTTCTTC
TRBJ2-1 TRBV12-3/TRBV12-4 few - CASTSRYEQFF TGTGCCAGCACCTCCAGGTATGAGCAGTTCTTC
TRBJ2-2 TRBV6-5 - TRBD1 CASSATGDTGELFF TGTGCCAGCAGTGCCACAGGGGACACCGGGGAGCTGTTTTTT
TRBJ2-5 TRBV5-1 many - CASSLGLAEQETQYF TGCGCCAGCAGCTTGGGCCTTGCGGAACAAGAGACCCAGTACTTC
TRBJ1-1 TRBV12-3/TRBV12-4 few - CASNPLPGLNTEAFF TGTGCCAGCAACCCGCTCCCAGGGTTGAACACTGAAGCTTTCTTT
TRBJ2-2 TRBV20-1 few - CSARGQGSTGELFF TGCAGTGCTAGGGGCCAGGGATCCACCGGGGAGCTGTTTTTT
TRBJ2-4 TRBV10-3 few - CAISESLQAKNIQYF TGTGCCATCAGTGAGTCATTACAAGCCAAAAACATTCAGTACTTC
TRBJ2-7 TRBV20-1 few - CSAILGGGEQYF TGCAGTGCTATCCTAGGGGGTGGCGAGCAGTACTTC
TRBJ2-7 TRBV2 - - CASSETGGSPINEQYF TGTGCCAGCAGTGAGACGGGGGGCTCCCCAATTAACGAGCAGTACTTC
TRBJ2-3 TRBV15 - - CATSRDRAVFTDTQYF TGTGCCACCAGCAGAGATCGGGCCGTCTTCACAGATACGCAGTATTTT
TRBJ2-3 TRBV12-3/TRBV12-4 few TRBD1 CASTWTGVRTDTQYF TGTGCCAGCACCTGGACAGGGGTTCGGACAGATACGCAGTATTTT
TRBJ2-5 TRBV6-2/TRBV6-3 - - CASSYSVGVWETQYF TGTGCCAGCAGTTACTCCGTTGGGGTTTGGGAGACCCAGTACTTC
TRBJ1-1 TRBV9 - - CASSVGPGDAEAFF TGTGCCAGCAGCGTAGGGCCCGGGGACGCTGAAGCTTTCTTT
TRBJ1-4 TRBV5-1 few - CASSLGSLATNEKLFF TGCGCCAGCAGCTTGGGATCGTTAGCAACTAATGAAAAACTGTTTTTT
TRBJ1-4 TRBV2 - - CASIGRSTNEKLFF TGTGCCAGCATCGGACGATCAACTAATGAAAAACTGTTTTTT
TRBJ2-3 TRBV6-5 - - CASSSNPLTGRSTDTQYF TGTGCCAGCAGTTCAAACCCACTCACTGGAAGAAGCACAGATACGCAGTATTTT
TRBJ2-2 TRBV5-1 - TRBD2 CASSFTSDANTGELFF TGCGCCAGCAGCTTCACTAGCGACGCGAACACCGGGGAGCTGTTTTTT
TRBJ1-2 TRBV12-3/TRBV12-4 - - CASSFLSIGYGYTF TGTGCCAGCAGTTTTCTATCAATAGGGTACGGCTACACCTTC
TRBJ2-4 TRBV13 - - CASSFGLKQNIQYF TGTGCCAGCAGCTTTGGCCTCAAGCAAAACATTCAGTACTTC
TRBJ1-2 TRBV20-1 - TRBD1 CSAKEDRGSFYGYTF TGCAGTGCGAAGGAAGACAGGGGAAGTTTCTATGGCTACACCTTC
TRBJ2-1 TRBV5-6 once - CASSLGMTGMYNEQFF TGTGCCAGCAGCTTGGGAATGACGGGGATGTACAATGAGCAGTTCTTC
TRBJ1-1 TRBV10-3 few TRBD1 CAIRPTGANTEAFF TGTGCCATCAGGCCGACAGGGGCGAACACTGAAGCTTTCTTT
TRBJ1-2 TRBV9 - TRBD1 CTSSVVAQGDYGYTF TGTACCAGCAGCGTAGTGGCCCAGGGGGACTATGGCTACACCTTC
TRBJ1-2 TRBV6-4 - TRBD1 CASSSPGTVTDGYTF TGTGCCAGCAGTTCTCCGGGGACAGTCACCGATGGCTACACCTTC
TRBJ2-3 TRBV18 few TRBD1 CASSPLLGQGTDTQYF TGTGCCAGCTCACCACTCTTGGGACAGGGCACAGATACGCAGTATTTT
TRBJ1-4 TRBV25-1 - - CASSKGFTTNEKLFF TGTGCCAGCAGTAAAGGGTTCACAACTAATGAAAAACTGTTTTTT
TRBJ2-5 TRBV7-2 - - CASSLVGGIIETQYF TGTGCCAGCAGCTTAGTAGGGGGAATAATTGAGACCCAGTACTTC
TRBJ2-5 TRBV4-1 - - CASSQEFRHAGETQYF TGCGCCAGCAGCCAAGAGTTTAGACACGCGGGAGAGACCCAGTACTTC
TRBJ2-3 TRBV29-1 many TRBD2 CSVVKTSGDSGTQYF TGCAGCGTTGTCAAGACTAGCGGGGACTCGGGGACGCAGTATTTT
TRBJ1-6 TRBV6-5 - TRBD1 CASSFIQGASSPLHF TGTGCCAGCAGTTTCATACAGGGGGCGAGTTCACCCCTCCACTTT
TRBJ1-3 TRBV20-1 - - CSAAGTIGNTIYF TGCAGTGCCGCCGGGACAATTGGAAACACCATATATTTT
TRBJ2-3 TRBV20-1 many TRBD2 CSARLAGGTDTQYF TGCAGTGCTAGACTAGCGGGAGGAACAGATACGCAGTATTTT
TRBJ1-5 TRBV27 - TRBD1 CASSLLGQGGQPQHF TGTGCCAGCAGTCTACTGGGACAGGGAGGACAGCCCCAGCATTTT
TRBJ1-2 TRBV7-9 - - CASSPVGGFLGELNGYTF TGTGCCAGCAGCCCAGTAGGGGGTTTCCTTGGGGAACTGAATGGCTACACCTTC
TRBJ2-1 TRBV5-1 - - CASSWGPGDYNEQFF TGCGCCAGCAGCTGGGGCCCCGGGGATTACAATGAGCAGTTCTTC
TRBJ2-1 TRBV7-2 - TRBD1 CASSPDRSYNEQFF TGTGCCAGCTCCCCGGACAGGTCTTACAATGAGCAGTTCTTC
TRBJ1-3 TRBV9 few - CASSVRPSSAGNTIYF TGTGCCAGCAGCGTACGCCCCTCCTCCGCTGGAAACACCATATATTTT
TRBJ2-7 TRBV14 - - CASSPLAGADEQYF TGTGCCAGCAGCCCTCTAGCCGGGGCCGACGAGCAGTACTTC
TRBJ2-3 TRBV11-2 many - CASRPPLDTQYF TGTGCCAGCAGGCCCCCTCTAGATACGCAGTATTTT
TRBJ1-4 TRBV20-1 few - CSARAGEHHNEKLFF TGCAGTGCTAGAGCTGGGGAACATCATAATGAAAAACTGTTTTTT
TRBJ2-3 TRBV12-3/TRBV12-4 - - CAPDTDTQYF TGTGCCCCTGACACAGATACGCAGTATTTT
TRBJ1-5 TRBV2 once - CASSEPRRGRQPQHF TGTGCCAGCAGTGAACCCCGGCGGGGAAGGCAGCCCCAGCATTTT
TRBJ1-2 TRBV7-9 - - CASSFPLYGYTF TGTGCCAGCAGCTTTCCACTCTATGGCTACACCTTC
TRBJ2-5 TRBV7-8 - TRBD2 CASSSLSGGEETQYF TGTGCCAGCAGCTCCCTCAGCGGGGGGGAGGAGACCCAGTACTTC
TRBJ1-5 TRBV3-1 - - CASSPEGDQPQHF TGTGCCAGCAGCCCCGAGGGGGATCAGCCCCAGCATTTT
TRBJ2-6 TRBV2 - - CATKEGSGANVLTF TGTGCCACGAAAGAGGGCTCTGGGGCCAACGTCCTGACTTTC